The T cell receptor beta chain under discussion was sequenced for a study of T cells in Graves' hyperthyroidism and ophthalmopathy. The V gene end was trimmed by 5 bases and the J gene end by 7 bases; junction bases not matched to a gene: 9. Germline assignment: CDR1 MNHNS and CDR2 SASEGT. CDR3 length: 14 residues. TCR beta CDR3 region amplification was performed from RNA transcripts. During a first-round RT-PCR of the TCR CDR3, the HTBI primer set was used. TCRdb recomputed calls from the multiplex PCR reads with MiXCR, one row per CDR3 protein. The sample holds under 350,000 distinct CDR3 sequences, approximately 17% seen once. Concerning this clonotype itself: Its antigen is currently unknown.

For ophthalmopathy patients, the Clinical Activity Score was at least 3 and the NOSPECS grade at least 4; duration was under 3 months. Clinical symptoms, serum thyroxine and TRAb, thyroid ultrasound and orbital computed tomography together formed the diagnostic basis. Findings of the study overall: Most clonotypes expanded in thyroid above 0.001 were likewise present in blood. Ophthalmopathy and stable hyperthyroidism were separated by a 13 V-J model.

The clonotype originates from a woman aged 55-69 years with Graves' ophthalmopathy. Sample: blood. V and J are TRBV6-1 and TRBJ2-5, with 8 bases identical to TRBD2. CDR3 DNA sequence: TGTGCCAGCAGTCAAGGATACGGGGGGGGGACCCAGTACTTC. This codes for CASSQGYGGGTQYF.